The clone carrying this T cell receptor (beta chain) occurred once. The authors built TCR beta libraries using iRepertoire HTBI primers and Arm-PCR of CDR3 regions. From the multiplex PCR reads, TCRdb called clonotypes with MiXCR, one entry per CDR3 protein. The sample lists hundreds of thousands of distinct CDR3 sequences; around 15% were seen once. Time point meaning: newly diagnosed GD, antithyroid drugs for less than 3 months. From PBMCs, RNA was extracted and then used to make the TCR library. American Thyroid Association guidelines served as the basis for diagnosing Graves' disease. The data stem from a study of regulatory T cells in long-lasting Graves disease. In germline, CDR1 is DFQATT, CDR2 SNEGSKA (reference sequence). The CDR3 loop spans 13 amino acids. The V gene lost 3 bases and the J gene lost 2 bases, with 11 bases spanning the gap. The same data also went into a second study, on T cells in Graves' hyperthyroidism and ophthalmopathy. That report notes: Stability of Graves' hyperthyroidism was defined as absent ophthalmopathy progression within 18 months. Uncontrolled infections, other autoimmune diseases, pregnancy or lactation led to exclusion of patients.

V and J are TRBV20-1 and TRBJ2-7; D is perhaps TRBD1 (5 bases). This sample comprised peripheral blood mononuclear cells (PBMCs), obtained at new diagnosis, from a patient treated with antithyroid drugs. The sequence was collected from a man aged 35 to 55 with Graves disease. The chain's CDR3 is CSARTAKTYEQYF. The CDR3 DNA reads TGCAGTGCTAGGACAGCAAAGACCTACGAGCAGTACTTC.